Following are 3 T cell receptor beta chains from one sample sequenced in a study of naive and memory T cell subsets. The SP2 primer and nested alpha and beta constant region primers amplified ligated cDNA in four rounds. Via MiXCR, TCRdb re-called the 5' RACE reads, giving one row per CDR3 protein. The sample has tens of thousands of distinct CDR3 sequences, approximately 6.6% seen once. An oligonucleotide containing a UMI was ligated to the 3' end of TCR cDNA. The receptor source for this set is a male donor in good health.

This clonotype was observed many times. The CDR3 sequence: CASSFSGGTTSPDTQYF. Here the CDR3 DNA reads TGTGCCAGCAGTTTTAGCGGGGGGACAACGAGCCCAGATACGCAGTATTTT. The V gene is TRBV28, the J gene TRBJ2-3, with 10 bases fitting TRBD2. The length of the CDR3 is 17 residues. J gave up 4 bases and V 3 bases, and 10 bases lay outside the gene matches. In germline, CDR1 is MDHEN, CDR2 SYDVKM.

This clonotype was observed a handful of times. This chain joins TRBV18 and TRBJ2-2; D is unresolved. V shed 2 bases and J shed 9 bases, with 13 bases lying between them. Germline V gene data show CDR1 as KGHSH and CDR2 as LQKENI. The CDR3 sequence is 14 residues long. The CDR3 is CASSPSGRVWELFF. The CDR3 DNA reads as TGTGCCAGCTCACCATCAGGACGGGTTTGGGAGCTGTTTTTT.

In this sample, this clonotype turned up many times. The chain recombines TRBV5-1 with TRBJ1-3, with D tentatively TRBD1 (5 bases). Germline V gene data show CDR1 as SGHRS and CDR2 as YFSETQ. Trimming removed 1 base from V and 3 bases from J, with 14 bases in between. This CDR3 contains 16 residues. The DNA for the CDR3 is TGCGCCAGCAGCTTGTTCGGGGGACCCCTTGGAAACACCATATATTTT. Residues: CASSLFGGPLGNTIYF.